Shown below are 11 T cell receptor beta chains from a single sample sequenced in a study of control samples from healthy donors and cancer patients. Method: immunoSEQ multiplex PCR; TCRdb's copy keeps in-frame clones and lacks some. In the table there are about 150,000 clones, roughly 94% of which are singletons. Sequenced: PBMCs. These receptors were collected from a man in his 60s with colorectal cancer.

The rearrangement links TRBV6-5 to TRBJ1-2; 9 bases fit TRBD1. This CDR3 is 14 amino acids long. Unmatched junction bases numbered 4, after V lost 4 bases and J lost 4 bases. Germline V gives CDR1 MNHEY, CDR2 SVGAGI. The CDR3 protein is CASSSGQGGYGYTF. CDR3 DNA sequence: TGTGCCAGCAGTTCGGGACAGGGTGGCTATGGCTACACCTTC.

The chain uses TRBV24-1 and TRBJ1-2; TRBD1 aligns across 7 bases. The CDR3 consists of 13 residues. The V gene end was trimmed by 8 bases and the J gene end by 4 bases; junction bases not matched to a gene: 6. Germline loops: CDR1 KGHDR, CDR2 SFDVKD. For the CDR3, the DNA is TGTGCCACCAACAGGGGAACCGGCTATGGCTACACCTTC. This sequence encodes CATNRGTGYGYTF.

The chain uses TRBV6-5 and TRBJ1-6; D ambiguous. The germline CDR1 and CDR2 sequences are MNHEY and SVGAGI. The CDR3 totals 14 residues. Trimming cost V 6 bases and J 1 base, with 7 bases left between them. The CDR3 nucleotides are TGTGCCAGCAGCGACGGGTCCTATAATTCACCCCTCCACTTT. This encodes CASSDGSYNSPLHF.

Written as DNA, the CDR3 is TGTGCCAGTACCCCGGGACGGTCTAACTATGGCTACACCTTC. The encoded protein is CASTPGRSNYGYTF. This chain joins TRBV19 and TRBJ1-2; maybe TRBD1 (5 bases). Per the germline V gene, CDR1 is LNHDA and CDR2 is SQIVND (reference sequence). The CDR3 length is 14 residues. V dropped 7 bases and J dropped 0 bases, with 12 bases sitting between them.

This sequence joins TRBV5-4 and TRBJ1-6; a weak D match, TRBD1 (6 bases). CDR1 SGHNT and CDR2 YYREEE come from the germline V gene (reference sequence). This CDR3 has 13 amino acids. V was clipped by 9 bases and J by 5 bases, with 12 bases between them. The CDR3 protein is CATRGSHNSPLHF. CDR3 DNA: TGTGCCACTAGGGGGTCCCATAATTCACCCCTCCACTTT.

The chain joins TRBV28 to TRBJ2-7; 7 nucleotides line up with TRBD2. Germline trimming cut 5 bases from V and 7 bases from J; bases unmatched to any gene: 8. Germline V CDR1 and CDR2: MDHEN, SYDVKM. This CDR3 has 13 amino acids. The DNA for the CDR3 is TGTGCCAGCAGTCCACCGGGGAGGGTGGAGCAGTACTTC. Amino acid sequence: CASSPPGRVEQYF.

The genes are TRBV5-1 and TRBJ2-7; D remains ambiguous. The V and J ends lost 5 bases and 1 base respectively, with 7 bases between them. This CDR3 spans 12 amino acids. Germline lookup yields CDR1 SGHRS and CDR2 YFSETQ. The CDR3: CASRSPSYEQYF. The CDR3 region has the DNA TGCGCCAGCAGGTCCCCTTCCTACGAGCAGTACTTC.

The rearrangement uses TRBV9 and TRBJ2-1; 9 nucleotides line up with TRBD2. The trim removed 6 bases at V and 7 bases at J, leaving 14 bases unmatched. The CDR3 consists of 16 residues. Germline assignment: CDR1 SGDLS and CDR2 YYNGEE. The CDR3 nucleotides read TGTGCCAGCACCTCAGCTGCGGGGGGGCCCGGGAATGAGCAGTTCTTC. It yields the protein CASTSAAGGPGNEQFF.

The V call is TRBV7-9, the J call TRBJ2-7; D is perhaps TRBD1 (6 bases). The CDR3 sequence is 14 residues long. Trimming stripped 1 base from V and 1 base from J, with 8 bases between. CDR1 and CDR2 (germline): SEHNR, FQNEAQ (reference sequence). The CDR3 sequence: CASSLEGESYEQYF. DNA of the CDR3: TGTGCCAGCAGCTTAGAGGGGGAATCCTACGAGCAGTACTTC.

V usage is TRBV21-1 and J usage is TRBJ1-5. TRBV21-1 is a pseudogene. The CDR3 has 16 amino acids. The CDR3 DNA follows: TGTGCCAGCAGCTCCCGCGGTGACTATAGCAATCAGCCCCAGCATTTT. This gives the protein CASSSRGDYSNQPQHF.

This rearrangement joins TRBV6-2 or TRBV6-3 to TRBJ1-1; 7 bases are shared with TRBD1. With V trimmed by 0 bases and J by 3 bases, 10 bases remained unmatched. Germline-derived CDR1 and CDR2 are MNHEY and SVGEGT. The CDR3 totals 17 residues. CDR3 bases: TGTGCCAGCAGTTACTCGGCGACAGGGCTAGAGGACACTGAAGCTTTCTTT. Encoded protein: CASSYSATGLEDTEAFF.